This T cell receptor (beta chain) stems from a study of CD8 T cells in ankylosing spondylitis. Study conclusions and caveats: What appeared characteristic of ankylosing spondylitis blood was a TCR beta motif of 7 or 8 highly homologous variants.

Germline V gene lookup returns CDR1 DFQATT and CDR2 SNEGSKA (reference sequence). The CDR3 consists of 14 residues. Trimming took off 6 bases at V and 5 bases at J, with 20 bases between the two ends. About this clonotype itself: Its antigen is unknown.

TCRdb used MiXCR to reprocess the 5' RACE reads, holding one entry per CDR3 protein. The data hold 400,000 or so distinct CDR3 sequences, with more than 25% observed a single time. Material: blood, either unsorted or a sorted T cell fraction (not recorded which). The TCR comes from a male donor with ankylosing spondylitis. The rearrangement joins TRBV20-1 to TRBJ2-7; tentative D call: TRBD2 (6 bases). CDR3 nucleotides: TGCAGTGCAAATACCCGCCGGGAGCTGGACGAGCAGTACTTC. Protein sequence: CSANTRRELDEQYF.